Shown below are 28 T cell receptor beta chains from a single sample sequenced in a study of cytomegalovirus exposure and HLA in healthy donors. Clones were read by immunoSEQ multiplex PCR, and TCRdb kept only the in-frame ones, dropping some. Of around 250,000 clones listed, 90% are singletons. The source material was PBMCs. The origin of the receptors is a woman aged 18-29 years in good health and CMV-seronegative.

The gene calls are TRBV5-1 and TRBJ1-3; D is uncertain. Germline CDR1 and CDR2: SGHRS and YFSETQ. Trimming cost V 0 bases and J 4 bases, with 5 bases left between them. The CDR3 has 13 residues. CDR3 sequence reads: CASSLEQGNTIYF. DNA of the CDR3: TGCGCCAGCAGCTTGGAACAGGGAAACACCATATATTTT.

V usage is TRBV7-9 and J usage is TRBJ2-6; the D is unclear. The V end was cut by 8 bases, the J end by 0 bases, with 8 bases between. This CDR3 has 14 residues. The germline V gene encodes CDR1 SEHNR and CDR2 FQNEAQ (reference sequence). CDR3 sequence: CASSWASGANVLTF. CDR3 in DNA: TGTGCCAGCTCCTGGGCCTCTGGGGCCAACGTCCTGACTTTC.

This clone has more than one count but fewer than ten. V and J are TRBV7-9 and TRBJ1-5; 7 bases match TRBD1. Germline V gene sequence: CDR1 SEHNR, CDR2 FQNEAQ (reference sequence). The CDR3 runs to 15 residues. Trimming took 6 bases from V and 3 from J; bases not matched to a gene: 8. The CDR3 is CASSFDREPNQPQHF. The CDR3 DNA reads TGTGCCAGCAGTTTTGACAGGGAACCCAATCAGCCCCAGCATTTT.

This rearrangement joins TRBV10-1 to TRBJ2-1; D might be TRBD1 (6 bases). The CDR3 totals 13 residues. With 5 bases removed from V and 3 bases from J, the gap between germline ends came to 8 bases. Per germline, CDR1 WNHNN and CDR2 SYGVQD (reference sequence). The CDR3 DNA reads TGCGCCAGCAGTAGGGACATCTACAATGAGCAGTTCTTC. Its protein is CASSRDIYNEQFF.

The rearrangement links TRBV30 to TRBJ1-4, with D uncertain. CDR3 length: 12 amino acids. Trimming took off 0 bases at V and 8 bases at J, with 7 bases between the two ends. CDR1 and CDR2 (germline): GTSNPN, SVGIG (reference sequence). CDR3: CAWSVPGEKLFF. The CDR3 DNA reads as TGTGCCTGGAGTGTACCGGGAGAAAAACTGTTTTTT. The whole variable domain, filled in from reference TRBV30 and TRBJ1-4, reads SQTIHQWPATLVQPVGSPLSLECTVEGTSNPNLYWYRQAAGRGLQLLFYSVGIGQISSEVPQNLSASRPQDRQFILSSKKLLLSDSGFYLCAWSVPGEKLFFGSGTQLSVL.

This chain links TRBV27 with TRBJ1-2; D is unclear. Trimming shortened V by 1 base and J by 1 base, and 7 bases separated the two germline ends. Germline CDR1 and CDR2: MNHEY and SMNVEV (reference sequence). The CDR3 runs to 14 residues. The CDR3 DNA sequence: TGTGCCAGCAGTTTATGGCCGAATAACTATGGCTACACCTTC. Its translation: CASSLWPNNYGYTF.

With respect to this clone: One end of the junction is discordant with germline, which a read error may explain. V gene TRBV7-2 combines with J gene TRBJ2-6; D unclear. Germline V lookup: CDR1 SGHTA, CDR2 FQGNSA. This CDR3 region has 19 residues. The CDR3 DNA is TGTGCCAGCAGTTTAGTAGCCCGTAGACCTGGCTCTGGGGCCAACGTCCTGACTTTC. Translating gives CASSLVARRPGSGANVLTF.

This chain's CDR3 is CASSVRDTNTGELFF. DNA of the CDR3: TGTGCCAGCAGCGTCCGGGACACGAACACCGGGGAGCTGTTTTTT. The chain joins TRBV9 to TRBJ2-2; D is possibly TRBD1 (6 bases). Germline V gene sequence: CDR1 SGDLS, CDR2 YYNGEE. The V end lost 2 bases, the J end lost 0 bases, and 8 bases lay between the germline ends. The CDR3 is made up of 15 amino acids.

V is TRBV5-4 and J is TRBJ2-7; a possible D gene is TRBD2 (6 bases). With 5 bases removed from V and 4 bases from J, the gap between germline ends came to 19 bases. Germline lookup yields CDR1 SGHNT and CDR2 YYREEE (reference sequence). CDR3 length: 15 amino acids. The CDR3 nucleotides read TGTGCCAGCAGTTACTCTAGTTCTAGCGAATACGAGCAGTACTTC. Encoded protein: CASSYSSSSEYEQYF.

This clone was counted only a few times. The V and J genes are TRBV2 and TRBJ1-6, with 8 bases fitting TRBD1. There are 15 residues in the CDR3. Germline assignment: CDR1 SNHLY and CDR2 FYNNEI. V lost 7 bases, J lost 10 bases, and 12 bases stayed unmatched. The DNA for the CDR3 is TGTGCCAGCATCGGACAGGGAGGGTTAGGGTCACCCCTCCACTTT. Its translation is CASIGQGGLGSPLHF.

Here the CDR3 DNA reads TGTGCCAGCACCCGACAGGGAAACACGGGGGAGACCCAGTACTTC. Its protein product is CASTRQGNTGETQYF. The chain has TRBV28 and TRBJ2-5, with TRBD1 identical over 7 bases. The trim removed 7 bases at V and 5 bases at J, leaving 13 bases unmatched. This CDR3 is 15 amino acids long. From germline, CDR1 is MDHEN and CDR2 SYDVKM.

The CDR3 sequence is CASSLMESVSNQPQHF. The CDR3 DNA is TGTGCCAGCAGTTTAATGGAGTCGGTCAGCAATCAGCCCCAGCATTTT. The chain combines TRBV28 with TRBJ1-5, with unresolved D. Germline CDR1 reads MDHEN; CDR2 reads SYDVKM. Trimming stripped 2 bases from V and 1 base from J, with 12 bases between. The CDR3 contains 16 residues.

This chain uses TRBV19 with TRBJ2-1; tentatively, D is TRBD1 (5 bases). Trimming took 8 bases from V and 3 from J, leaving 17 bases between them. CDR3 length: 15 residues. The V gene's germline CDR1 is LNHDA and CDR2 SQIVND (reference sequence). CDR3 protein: CASCRGQRSYNEQFF. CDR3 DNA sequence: TGTGCCAGTTGTCGCGGACAACGTAGCTACAATGAGCAGTTCTTC.

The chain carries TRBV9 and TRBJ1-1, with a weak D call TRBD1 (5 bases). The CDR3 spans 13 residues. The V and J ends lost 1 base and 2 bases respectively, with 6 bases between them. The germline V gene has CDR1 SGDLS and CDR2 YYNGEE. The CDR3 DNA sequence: TGTGCCAGCAGCGTAAGGACAAACACTGAAGCTTTCTTT. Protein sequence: CASSVRTNTEAFF.

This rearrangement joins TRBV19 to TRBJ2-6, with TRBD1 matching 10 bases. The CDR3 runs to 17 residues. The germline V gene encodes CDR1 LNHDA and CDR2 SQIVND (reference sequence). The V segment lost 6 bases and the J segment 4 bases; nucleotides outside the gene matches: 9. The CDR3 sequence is CASRKLTGGKGANVLTF. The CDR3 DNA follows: TGTGCCAGTAGGAAGTTGACAGGGGGCAAAGGGGCCAACGTCCTGACTTTC.

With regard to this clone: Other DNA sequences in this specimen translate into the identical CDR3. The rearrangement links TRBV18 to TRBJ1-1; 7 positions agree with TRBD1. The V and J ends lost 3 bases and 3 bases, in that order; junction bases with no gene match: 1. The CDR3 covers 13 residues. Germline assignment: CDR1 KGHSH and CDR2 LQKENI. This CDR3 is CASSPDRDTEAFF. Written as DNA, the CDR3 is TGTGCCAGCTCACCTGACAGGGACACTGAAGCTTTCTTT.

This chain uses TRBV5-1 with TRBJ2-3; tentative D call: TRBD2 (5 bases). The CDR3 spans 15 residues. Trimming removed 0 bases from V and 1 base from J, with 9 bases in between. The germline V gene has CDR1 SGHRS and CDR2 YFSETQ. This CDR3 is CASSLVTGGTDTQYF. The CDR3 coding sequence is TGCGCCAGCAGCTTGGTTACCGGGGGCACAGATACGCAGTATTTT.

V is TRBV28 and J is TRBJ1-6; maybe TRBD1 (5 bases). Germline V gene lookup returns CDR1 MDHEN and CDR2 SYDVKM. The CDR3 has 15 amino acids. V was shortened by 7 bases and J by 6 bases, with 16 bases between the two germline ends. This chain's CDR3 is CASIHPQGRNSPLHF. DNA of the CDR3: TGTGCCAGCATCCACCCCCAGGGCCGTAATTCACCCCTCCACTTT.

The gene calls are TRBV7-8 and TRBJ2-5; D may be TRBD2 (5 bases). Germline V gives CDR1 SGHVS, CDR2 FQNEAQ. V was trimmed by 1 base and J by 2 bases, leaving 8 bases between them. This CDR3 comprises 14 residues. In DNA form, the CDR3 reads TGTGCCAGCAGCTTAGTAGCGATACAAGAGACCCAGTACTTC. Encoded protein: CASSLVAIQETQYF.

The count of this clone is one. In DNA, the CDR3 is TGTGCCAGCAGCTTGTTCGGGGGCACAGATACGCAGTATTTT. It yields the protein CASSLFGGTDTQYF. This chain joins TRBV5-4 and TRBJ2-3, with a weak D call TRBD2 (5 bases). Germline loops: CDR1 SGHNT, CDR2 YYREEE (reference sequence). The CDR3 runs to 14 residues. V was pared by 1 base and J by 1 base, with 7 bases between.

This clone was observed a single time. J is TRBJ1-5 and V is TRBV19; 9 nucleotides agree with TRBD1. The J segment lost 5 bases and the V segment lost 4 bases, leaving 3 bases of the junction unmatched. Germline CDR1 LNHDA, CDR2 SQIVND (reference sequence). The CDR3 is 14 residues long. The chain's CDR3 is CASSKRQGDQPQHF. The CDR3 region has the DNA TGTGCCAGTAGTAAGCGACAGGGGGATCAGCCCCAGCATTTT.

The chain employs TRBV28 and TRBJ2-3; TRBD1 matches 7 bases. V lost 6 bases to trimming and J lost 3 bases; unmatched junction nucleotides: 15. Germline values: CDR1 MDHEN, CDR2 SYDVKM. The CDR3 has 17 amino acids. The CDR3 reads CASRPSGYRGSTDTQYF. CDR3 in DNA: TGTGCCAGCAGACCTTCCGGTTACAGGGGATCGACAGATACGCAGTATTTT.

The CDR3 reads CASSLEEGNYGYTF. CDR3 sequence (DNA): TGTGCCAGCAGCTTAGAGGAGGGGAACTATGGCTACACCTTC. This chain uses TRBV7-8 with TRBJ1-2; a weak D match, TRBD1 (5 bases). Per the germline V gene, CDR1 is SGHVS and CDR2 is FQNEAQ. The CDR3 consists of 14 residues. V gave up 1 base and J gave up 2 bases, with 8 bases separating them.

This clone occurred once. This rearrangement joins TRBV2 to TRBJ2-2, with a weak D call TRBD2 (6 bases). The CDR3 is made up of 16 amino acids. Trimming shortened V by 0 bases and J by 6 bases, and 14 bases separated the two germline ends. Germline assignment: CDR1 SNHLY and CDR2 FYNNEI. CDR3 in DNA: TGTGCCAGCAGTGAAGCGGTACTAGCAAGGGCCGGGGAGCTGTTTTTT. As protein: CASSEAVLARAGELFF.

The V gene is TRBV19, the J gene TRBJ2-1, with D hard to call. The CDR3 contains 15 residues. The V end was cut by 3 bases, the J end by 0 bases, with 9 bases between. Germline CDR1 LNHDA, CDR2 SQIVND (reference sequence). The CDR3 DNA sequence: TGTGCCAGTAGTATCGAGCGTCTCTCCTACAATGAGCAGTTCTTC. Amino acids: CASSIERLSYNEQFF.

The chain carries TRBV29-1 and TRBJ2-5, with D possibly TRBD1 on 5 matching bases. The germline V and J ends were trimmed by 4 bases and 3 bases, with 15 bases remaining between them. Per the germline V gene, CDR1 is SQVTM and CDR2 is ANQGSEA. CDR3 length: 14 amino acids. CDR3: CSVVGQPDEETQYF. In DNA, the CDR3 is TGCAGCGTTGTCGGACAACCGGACGAAGAGACCCAGTACTTC.

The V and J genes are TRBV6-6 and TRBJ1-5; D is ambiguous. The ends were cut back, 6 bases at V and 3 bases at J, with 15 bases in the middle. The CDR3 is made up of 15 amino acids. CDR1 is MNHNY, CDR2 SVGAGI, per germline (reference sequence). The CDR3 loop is CASRPRGRANQPQHF. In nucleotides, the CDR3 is TGTGCCAGCAGGCCCCGGGGTAGGGCCAATCAGCCCCAGCATTTT.

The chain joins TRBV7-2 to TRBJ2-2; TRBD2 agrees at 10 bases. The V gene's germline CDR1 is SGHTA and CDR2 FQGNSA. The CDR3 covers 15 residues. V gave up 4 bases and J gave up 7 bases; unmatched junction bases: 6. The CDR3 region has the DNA TGTGCCAGCAGCTCCGGGACTAGCGTGATCGGGGAGCTGTTTTTT. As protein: CASSSGTSVIGELFF.